This entry lists 17 T cell receptor beta chains sequenced from one sample in a study of blood T cell repertoires in COVID-19. Data came from immunoSEQ multiplex PCR; TCRdb stores just in-frame clones and leaves some out. The data contain hundreds of thousands of clones, about 84% of them singletons. The sample taken for sequencing was peripheral blood. These receptor sequences come from a woman aged 80 or older with acute or convalescent COVID-19.

The rearrangement uses TRBV27 and TRBJ2-2; 7 nucleotides line up with TRBD1. There are 16 residues in the CDR3. Germline trimming cut 5 bases from V and 4 bases from J; bases unmatched to any gene: 10. The germline V gene has CDR1 MNHEY and CDR2 SMNVEV (reference sequence). Written as DNA, the CDR3 is TGTGCCAGCAGTCCACAACTGGGACAGCTCACCGGGGAGCTGTTTTTT. Amino acid sequence: CASSPQLGQLTGELFF.

The CDR3 coding sequence is TGTGCCAGCAGTTACTCGAAGGGAGATTTAAATGGCTACACCTTC. It translates to CASSYSKGDLNGYTF. The chain recombines TRBV6-6 with TRBJ1-2; the D is unclear. Germline-derived CDR1 and CDR2 are MNHNY and SVGAGI (reference sequence). There are 15 residues in the CDR3. Trimming took 0 bases from V and 6 from J, leaving 14 bases between them.

The chain uses TRBV19 and TRBJ1-5; 8 bases map to TRBD1. The CDR3 totals 16 residues. V was pared by 1 base and J by 6 bases, with 8 bases of the junction left unmatched. Germline CDR1 is LNHDA and CDR2 is SQIVND (reference sequence). DNA for the CDR3: TGTGCCAGTAGTATAGGATATGGACAGGGCTTTCAGCCCCAGCATTTT. Translated, it gives CASSIGYGQGFQPQHF.

CDR3 coding DNA: TGTGCCAGCAGCATAAAACCGGGACTAGCCGATGAGCAGTTCTTC. It codes for CASSIKPGLADEQFF. The V call is TRBV11-2, the J call TRBJ2-1; 9 positions match TRBD2. Germline CDR1 is SGHAT and CDR2 is FQNNGV. The CDR3 totals 15 residues. J gave up 8 bases and V 5 bases, and 10 bases lay outside the gene matches.

The genes are TRBV11-3 and TRBJ2-2, with TRBD1 identical over 7 bases. V dropped 4 bases and J dropped 4; count of bases not matched to a gene: 6. Germline CDR1 reads SGHNT; CDR2 reads YENEEA. The CDR3 has 15 amino acids. This chain's CDR3 is CASSSGGLSTGELFF. The CDR3 nucleotides are TGTGCCAGCAGCTCAGGGGGTTTGAGCACCGGGGAGCTGTTTTTT.

The J gene is TRBJ2-6, the V gene TRBV23-1; tentatively, D is TRBD2 (5 bases). TRBV23-1 is designated an ORF whose function remains uncertain. This CDR3 has 16 residues. V gave up 6 bases and J gave up 3 bases, with 15 bases separating them. The CDR3 nucleotides read TGCGCCAGCAGCGCAGGAAAGGACTGTGGGGCCAACGTCCTGACTTTC. Translated: CASSAGKDCGANVLTF.

The chain joins TRBV19 to TRBJ1-4; TRBD1 is a possible D gene (5 bases). Between the trimmed V and J ends, which lost 3 bases and 5 bases, there was a span of 16 bases. This CDR3 is built from 16 residues. The germline V gene has CDR1 LNHDA and CDR2 SQIVND (reference sequence). CDR3 in amino acids: CASSISAVGGNEKLFF. CDR3 DNA sequence: TGTGCCAGTAGTATCAGTGCGGTCGGGGGGAATGAAAAACTGTTTTTT.

The rearrangement links TRBV6-5 to TRBJ2-7, with 8 bases fitting TRBD1. CDR1 and CDR2 from the germline V gene are MNHEY and SVGAGI. The CDR3 is 15 residues long. The ends lost 6 bases at V and 0 bases at J; junction bases unmatched: 7. CDR3 sequence: CASSPDRASSYEQYF. The CDR3 DNA sequence: TGTGCCAGCAGCCCGGACAGGGCGAGCTCCTACGAGCAGTACTTC.

The V and J genes are TRBV5-4 and TRBJ2-3; TRBD2 matches 12 bases. CDR1 is SGHNT and CDR2 is YYREEE in the germline V gene (reference sequence). This CDR3 has 16 amino acids. V was pared by 9 bases and J by 0 bases, with 8 bases of the junction left unmatched. CDR3 residues: CATATSGGPSTDTQYF. In DNA, the CDR3 is TGTGCCACTGCGACTAGCGGGGGTCCTAGCACAGATACGCAGTATTTT.

The chain is built from TRBV5-1 and TRBJ2-5; D remains ambiguous. Germline assignment: CDR1 SGHRS and CDR2 YFSETQ. Trimming shortened V by 4 bases and J by 7 bases, and 17 bases separated the two germline ends. CDR3 size: 14 residues. This chain's CDR3 is CASSAETPLRTQYF. As DNA, the CDR3 is TGCGCCAGCAGCGCGGAGACCCCTTTGAGGACCCAGTACTTC.

The gene calls are TRBV19 and TRBJ1-1, with D possibly TRBD1 on 6 matching bases. The length of the CDR3 is 13 residues. The V gene lost 6 bases and the J gene lost 5 bases, with 13 bases spanning the gap. Germline V lookup: CDR1 LNHDA, CDR2 SQIVND (reference sequence). The CDR3 spells CASSLIQGTEAFF. CDR3 nucleotides: TGTGCCAGTAGCCTCATACAGGGAACTGAAGCTTTCTTT.

V and J are TRBV6-6 and TRBJ1-1, with 7 bases identical to TRBD1. Germline CDR1 reads MNHNY; CDR2 reads SVGAGI (reference sequence). The CDR3 consists of 14 residues. J lost 5 bases, V lost 6 bases, and 9 bases had no gene match. CDR3: CASSIVTGVTEAFF. CDR3 DNA sequence: TGTGCCAGCAGCATTGTAACAGGGGTAACTGAAGCTTTCTTT.

The rearrangement links TRBV2 to TRBJ2-3, with D possibly matching TRBD2 (7 bases). Germline CDR1 and CDR2: SNHLY and FYNNEI. V was clipped by 0 bases and J by 14 bases, with 18 bases between them. CDR3 length: 14 amino acids. The CDR3 DNA reads as TGTGCCAGCAGTGAAGCGGGGGCAGCGGGATTGGTGTATTTT. Residues: CASSEAGAAGLVYF.

Note on this clone: Germline and junction disagree at one end, which may indicate a read error. This chain uses TRBV10-3 with TRBJ1-1; D ambiguous. CDR3 size: 13 residues. Germline assignment: CDR1 ENHRY and CDR2 SYGVKD. CDR3 sequence reads: CAINEGSWTEAFF. DNA for the CDR3: TGTGCCATCAATGAGGGCTCCTGGACTGAAGCTTTCTTT.

The CDR3 DNA follows: TGTGCCAGCAGCACCCGACAGGGTTGGAACACTGAAGCTTTCTTT. Its translation is CASSTRQGWNTEAFF. The J gene is TRBJ1-1, the V gene TRBV14, with 7 bases identical to TRBD1. V lost 5 bases to trimming and J lost 1 base; unmatched junction nucleotides: 7. Per germline, CDR1 SGHDN and CDR2 FVKESK. The CDR3 has 15 residues.

The chain carries TRBV30 and TRBJ2-7; tentative D call: TRBD2 (5 bases). The CDR3 contains 15 residues. Germline CDR1 reads GTSNPN; CDR2 reads SVGIG (reference sequence). With 3 bases removed from V and 2 bases from J, the gap between germline ends came to 17 bases. The chain's CDR3 is CAWSLWGVNTYEQYF. The CDR3, as DNA: TGTGCCTGGAGCCTGTGGGGAGTTAACACCTACGAGCAGTACTTC. The full variable domain, with the rest looked up from reference TRBV30 and TRBJ2-7, is SQTIHQWPATLVQPVGSPLSLECTVEGTSNPNLYWYRQAAGRGLQLLFYSVGIGQISSEVPQNLSASRPQDRQFILSSKKLLLSDSGFYLCAWSLWGVNTYEQYFGPGTRLTVT.

This clone was observed a few times. This sequence joins TRBV29-1 and TRBJ1-5, with unresolved D. CDR3 length: 13 residues. V was shortened by 7 bases and J by 0 bases, with 10 bases between the two germline ends. CDR1 is SQVTM, CDR2 ANQGSEA, per germline. This CDR3 is CSALADSNQPQHF. CDR3 DNA: TGCAGCGCCCTGGCGGATAGCAATCAGCCCCAGCATTTT.